One sample yielded the 5 T cell receptor beta chains listed below, sequenced in a study of blood T cell repertoires in COVID-19. The repertoire was sequenced with immunoSEQ multiplex PCR; TCRdb's copy has only in-frame clones and lacks some. The table records approximately 300,000 clones, roughly 90% of them present only once. Sequencing was done on a sample of peripheral blood. The receptors stem from a man aged 18 to 29 who had recovered from COVID-19.

The chain couples TRBV21-1 to TRBJ1-3; TRBD1, the D gene given by the table, was not confirmed from the DNA. TRBV21-1 is classified as a pseudogene. The CDR3 loop spans 21 amino acids. The CDR3 protein is CASSKVSGQDLPRATGNTIYF. The CDR3 DNA is TGTGCCAGCAGCAAAGTCTCGGGACAGGATCTCCCCCGGGCGACCGGAAACACCATATATTTT.

The V and J genes are TRBV6-2 or TRBV6-3 and TRBJ1-1; a possible D gene is TRBD1 (6 bases). Per germline, CDR1 MNHEY and CDR2 SVGEGT. This CDR3 is 15 amino acids long. V lost 4 bases, J lost 4 bases, and 16 bases lay in between. CDR3 bases: TGTGCCAGCAGTTCTCCCGCCTCAGGGGTCACTGAAGCTTTCTTT. Translation: CASSSPASGVTEAFF.

This sequence joins TRBV7-9 and TRBJ1-4; no definite D call. The germline gives CDR1 SEHNR, CDR2 FQNEAQ (reference sequence). The CDR3 has 11 amino acids. Trimming pared 5 bases from V and 5 bases from J, leaving 3 bases between. The DNA for the CDR3 is TGTGCCAGCAGCCAAAATGAAAAACTGTTTTTT. Its translation: CASSQNEKLFF.

V gene TRBV27 combines with J gene TRBJ2-7; 10 bases match TRBD2. Germline CDR1 is MNHEY and CDR2 is SMNVEV (reference sequence). This CDR3 comprises 15 residues. J gave up 5 bases and V 8 bases, and 12 bases lay outside the gene matches. CDR3 in DNA: TGTGCCAGCGCCCTCATTAGCGGGGGGCTACACGAGCAGTACTTC. This codes for CASALISGGLHEQYF.

The rearrangement links TRBV7-3 to TRBJ2-7; 8 bases are a match to TRBD2. The CDR3 sequence is 15 residues long. CDR1 and CDR2 from the germline V gene are SGHTA and FQGTGA. Germline trimming cut 5 bases from V and 0 bases from J; bases unmatched to any gene: 6. For the CDR3, the DNA is TGTGCCAGCAGCCCCCGGGGGGGAGGCTCCTACGAGCAGTACTTC. Residues: CASSPRGGGSYEQYF. Filled out from reference TRBV7-3 and TRBJ2-7, the complete variable domain reads GAGVSQTPSNKVTEKGKYVELRCDPISGHTALYWYRQSLGQGPEFLIYFQGTGAADDSGLPNDRFFAVRPEGSVSTLKIQRTERGDSAVYLCASSPRGGGSYEQYFGPGTRLTVT.